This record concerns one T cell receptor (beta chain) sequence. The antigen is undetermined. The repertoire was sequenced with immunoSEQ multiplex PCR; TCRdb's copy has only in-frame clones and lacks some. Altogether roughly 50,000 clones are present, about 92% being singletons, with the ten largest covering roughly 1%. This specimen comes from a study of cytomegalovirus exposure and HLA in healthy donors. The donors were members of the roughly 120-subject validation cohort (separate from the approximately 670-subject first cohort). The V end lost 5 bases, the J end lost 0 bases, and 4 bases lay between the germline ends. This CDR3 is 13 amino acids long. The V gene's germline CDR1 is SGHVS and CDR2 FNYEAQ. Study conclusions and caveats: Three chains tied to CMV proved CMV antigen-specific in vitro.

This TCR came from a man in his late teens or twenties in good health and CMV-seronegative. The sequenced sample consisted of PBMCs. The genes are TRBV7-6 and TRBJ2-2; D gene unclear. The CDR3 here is CASSPSNTGELFF. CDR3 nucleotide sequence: TGTGCCAGCAGCCCGTCGAACACCGGGGAGCTGTTTTTT.